A single TCR beta chain is shown here with its context. What it recognizes is unknown. Each CDR3 protein gets one entry after TCRdb re-called the reads with MiXCR. The sample contains 800,000 to 950,000 distinct CDR3 sequences, about 33% of which appear only once. This sample was included in a study of T cell repertoires in cytomegalovirus infection. Study as a whole: HLA-B-restricted CMV epitopes that are well studied were used alongside recently identified HLA-C-restricted ones. Evidence of both CMV infection and a matching HLA type came from public TCR beta signatures. The study, taken as a whole, reports: There were HLA-C-restricted CMV-specific TCR beta clonotypes dominating the ex vivo response.

V dropped 1 base and J dropped 8 bases, with 5 bases sitting between them. Germline CDR1 reads SEHNR; CDR2 reads FQNEAQ (reference sequence). CDR3 length: 11 residues. The receptor was isolated from a human donor in good health (CMV status not recorded). Some clones in this sample may be carry-over from other donors' samples. The chain combines TRBV7-9 with TRBJ1-1; D is ambiguous. The starting material was cultured CD8+ T cells from PBMCs, obtained from culture after CMV antigen stimulation. The DNA of the CDR3 is TGTGCCAGCAGCTTAGACGTCGAAGCTTTCTTT. This gives the protein CASSLDVEAFF.